Shown below are 4 T cell receptor beta chains from a single sample sequenced in a study of beta chain features in type 1 diabetes listed by TCRdb under 2018. Libraries were prepared through the immunoSEQ multiplex PCR assay. The entire amount of isolated RNA was reverse transcribed using the High Capacity cDNA Reverse Transcription Kit, so the sequenced TCRB transcripts were expressed ones. In its TCRdb copy, this immuneACCESS table keeps in-frame sequences only and misses some clones. Where compared with another copy, unresolved V genes explain less than half of these, and the others have no known cause. The sample table contains about 320,000 clones; only one count was recorded for 14% of them. Under 8.5% of the sample is taken by the ten largest. The sample consisted of central memory CD4+ T cells from blood. These receptors were collected from a man aged 30 to 39 in good health.

The sample holds a few counts of this clone. The J gene is TRBJ1-2, the V gene TRBV27; D gene uncertain. V dropped 5 bases and J dropped 8 bases, with 24 bases sitting between them. The CDR3 loop spans 16 amino acids. CDR1 MNHEY and CDR2 SMNVEV come from the germline V gene (reference sequence). The DNA of the CDR3 is TGTGCCAGCAGTGGGGTACATGGAGGGCGCGGGTTGGGCTACACCTTC. Its translation: CASSGVHGGRGLGYTF.

The V and J genes are TRBV30 and TRBJ2-1; 8 bases agree with TRBD2. Germline V CDR1 and CDR2: GTSNPN, SVGIG (reference sequence). V dropped 3 bases and J dropped 12; count of bases not matched to a gene: 13. The CDR3 is 14 residues long. The DNA of the CDR3 is TGTGCCTGGAGCGAAGCGGGAGTTGCTGTGAGGCAGTTCTTC. Protein: CAWSEAGVAVRQFF.

The rearrangement joins TRBV4-1 to TRBJ2-5, with D tentatively TRBD1 (5 bases). The CDR3 totals 13 residues. Germline V lookup: CDR1 MGHRA, CDR2 YSYEKL. V was shortened by 0 bases and J by 9 bases, with 11 bases between the two germline ends. CDR3 sequence: CASSQEGVQAQYF. The CDR3, as DNA: TGCGCCAGCAGCCAAGAAGGGGTCCAGGCCCAGTACTTC.

This chain joins TRBV5-6 and TRBJ1-6, with unresolved D. Trimming shortened V by 4 bases and J by 7 bases, and 12 bases separated the two germline ends. The CDR3 covers 14 residues. CDR1 and CDR2 from the germline V gene are SGHDT and YYEEEE. The CDR3 loop reads CASSKGRTNSPLHF. CDR3 bases: TGTGCCAGCAGCAAAGGGAGGACCAATTCACCCCTCCACTTT.